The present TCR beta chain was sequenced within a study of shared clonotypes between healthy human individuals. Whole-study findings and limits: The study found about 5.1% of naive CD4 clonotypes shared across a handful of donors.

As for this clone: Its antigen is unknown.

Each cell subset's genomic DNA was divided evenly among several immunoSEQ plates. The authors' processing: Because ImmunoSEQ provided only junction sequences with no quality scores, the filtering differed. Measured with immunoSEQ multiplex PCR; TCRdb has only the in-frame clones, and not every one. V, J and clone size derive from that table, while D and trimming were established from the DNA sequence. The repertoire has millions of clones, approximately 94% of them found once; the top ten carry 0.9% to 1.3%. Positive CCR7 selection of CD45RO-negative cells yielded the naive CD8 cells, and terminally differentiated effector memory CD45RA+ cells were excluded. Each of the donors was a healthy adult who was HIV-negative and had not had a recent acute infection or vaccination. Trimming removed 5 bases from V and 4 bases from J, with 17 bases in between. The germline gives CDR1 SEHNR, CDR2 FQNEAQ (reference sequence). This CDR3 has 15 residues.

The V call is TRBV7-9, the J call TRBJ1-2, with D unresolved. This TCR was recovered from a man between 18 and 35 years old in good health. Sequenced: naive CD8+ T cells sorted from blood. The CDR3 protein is CASSPEPALPYGYTF. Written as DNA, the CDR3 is TGTGCCAGCAGCCCGGAGCCGGCTCTTCCCTATGGCTACACCTTC.